These T cell receptor beta chains were read from a single sample in a study of blood T cells in healthy people across ages. MiXCR was run by TCRdb on the 5' RACE reads, yielding one entry per CDR3 protein. Seen here are more than 1.4 million distinct CDR3 sequences, roughly 45% observed once, and the top ten hold 7% to 9.5%. The sample was blood. These receptors were obtained from a woman younger than 30 in good health. Each CDR3 is given with its conserved first and last residue. Each record gives: V gene, clone size, D gene, J gene, CDR3 DNA, CDR3 protein. A D gene is named only where the DNA matches it firmly. Some rows have no size entry. The others give once, few or many, or a class for an expanded clone.

V gene: TRBV4-1
clone size: NA
D gene: NA
J gene: TRBJ2-5
CDR3 DNA: TGCGCCAGCAGCCAAGATCCACTAAGTAGGGAGACCCAGTACTTC
CDR3 protein: CASSQDPLSRETQYF

V gene: TRBV19
clone size: NA
D gene: NA
J gene: TRBJ1-6
CDR3 DNA: TGTGCCAGTAGTGTCCGGGAAGAGAATTCACCCCTCCACTTT
CDR3 protein: CASSVREENSPLHF

V gene: TRBV11-2
clone size: NA
D gene: TRBD2
J gene: TRBJ2-2
CDR3 DNA: TGTGCCAGCAGGGTTACGACTAGCGGGAGCGTGTACACCGGGGAGCTGTTTTTT
CDR3 protein: CASRVTTSGSVYTGELFF

V gene: TRBV5-1
clone size: NA
D gene: NA
J gene: TRBJ2-2
CDR3 DNA: TGCGCCAGCAGCGTGAGAAGTGAGGCCGGGGAGCTGTTTTTT
CDR3 protein: CASSVRSEAGELFF

V gene: TRBV3-1
clone size: NA
D gene: TRBD1
J gene: TRBJ1-2
CDR3 DNA: TGTGCCAGCAGCCAGGCGGGACAGGGGGGTGGCCATGGCTACACCTTC
CDR3 protein: CASSQAGQGGGHGYTF

V gene: TRBV20-1
clone size: few
D gene: NA
J gene: TRBJ2-1
CDR3 DNA: TGCAGTGCAGAAGAGTCAAGCCATATCTCCTACAATGAGCAGTTCTTC
CDR3 protein: CSAEESSHISYNEQFF

V gene: TRBV20-1
clone size: NA
D gene: TRBD2
J gene: TRBJ2-1
CDR3 DNA: TGCAGTGCTAGTGCCACCGGGACTAGCGCCAGTGAGCAGTTCTTC
CDR3 protein: CSASATGTSASEQFF

V gene: TRBV28
clone size: few
D gene: TRBD2
J gene: TRBJ2-7
CDR3 DNA: TGTGCCAGCACCTTACCGGGACTAGGAGCCTACGAGCAGTACTTC
CDR3 protein: CASTLPGLGAYEQYF

V gene: TRBV12-3/TRBV12-4
clone size: NA
D gene: NA
J gene: TRBJ1-5
CDR3 DNA: TGTGCCAGCCAGGACTCCGCATATCAGCCCCAGCATTTT
CDR3 protein: CASQDSAYQPQHF

V gene: TRBV6-4
clone size: NA
D gene: NA
J gene: TRBJ2-1
CDR3 DNA: TGTGCCAGCGCCCAGGGGGAGGGGTCCTACAATGAGCAGTTCTTC
CDR3 protein: CASAQGEGSYNEQFF

V gene: TRBV7-9
clone size: few
D gene: NA
J gene: TRBJ1-1
CDR3 DNA: TGTGCCAGCAGCTTCCGGCCAGGGTCTTACACTGAAGCTTTCTTT
CDR3 protein: CASSFRPGSYTEAFF

V gene: TRBV29-1
clone size: NA
D gene: TRBD2
J gene: TRBJ2-7
CDR3 DNA: TGCAGCGTTGACGGACGAGCGGGAGACTACGAGCAGTACTTC
CDR3 protein: CSVDGRAGDYEQYF

V gene: TRBV5-1
clone size: few
D gene: NA
J gene: TRBJ1-2
CDR3 DNA: TGCGCCAGCAGCTTGAGGCAGTCCTATGGCTACACCTTC
CDR3 protein: CASSLRQSYGYTF

V gene: TRBV25-1
clone size: NA
D gene: NA
J gene: TRBJ1-1
CDR3 DNA: TGTGCCAGCAGTGAACTTTTTCCGGGGACGAGGGAGGGGTCGACTGAAGCTTTCTTT
CDR3 protein: CASSELFPGTREGSTEAFF

V gene: TRBV9
clone size: NA
D gene: TRBD1
J gene: TRBJ1-4
CDR3 DNA: TGTGCCAGCACCAGGGGGACTAATGAAAAACTGTTTTTT
CDR3 protein: CASTRGTNEKLFF

V gene: TRBV2
clone size: NA
D gene: TRBD2
J gene: TRBJ2-7
CDR3 DNA: TGTGCCAGCAGTGAAGAGGTGGCGGGGGGGTACAATGAGCAGTACTTC
CDR3 protein: CASSEEVAGGYNEQYF

V gene: TRBV10-3
clone size: NA
D gene: TRBD1
J gene: TRBJ2-3
CDR3 DNA: TGTGCCATCAGGAAGGGGGACAGCCCCACAGATACGCAGTATTTT
CDR3 protein: CAIRKGDSPTDTQYF

V gene: TRBV30
clone size: NA
D gene: NA
J gene: TRBJ2-1
CDR3 DNA: TGTGCCTGGAGTAGAGCGGGTCACAATGAGCAGTTCTTC
CDR3 protein: CAWSRAGHNEQFF

V gene: TRBV10-3
clone size: NA
D gene: NA
J gene: TRBJ1-2
CDR3 DNA: TGTGCCATCAGTGATGAAGGGGGCTACACCTTC
CDR3 protein: CAISDEGGYTF

V gene: TRBV6-5
clone size: NA
D gene: NA
J gene: TRBJ2-7
CDR3 DNA: TGTGCCAGCAGCATAGACAGGTCGGTCTACTACGAGCAGTACTTC
CDR3 protein: CASSIDRSVYYEQYF

V gene: TRBV6-1
clone size: once
D gene: NA
J gene: TRBJ2-3
CDR3 DNA: TGTGCCAGCAGCCAGGTGATGGGCACAGATACGCAGTATTTT
CDR3 protein: CASSQVMGTDTQYF

V gene: TRBV7-9
clone size: NA
D gene: TRBD1
J gene: TRBJ1-4
CDR3 DNA: TGTGCCAGCAGTGCTACCGGGACAGGGGGCGTTGAAAAACTGTTTTTT
CDR3 protein: CASSATGTGGVEKLFF

V gene: TRBV12-3/TRBV12-4
clone size: few
D gene: NA
J gene: TRBJ2-7
CDR3 DNA: TGTGCCAGCAGTTTAGGGGTAGGAGGGGACGAGCAGTACTTC
CDR3 protein: CASSLGVGGDEQYF

V gene: TRBV28
clone size: NA
D gene: NA
J gene: TRBJ2-7
CDR3 DNA: TGTGCCAGCAGTCCCCTAGGGAAACGGGGCGAGCAGTACTTC
CDR3 protein: CASSPLGKRGEQYF

V gene: TRBV7-2
clone size: NA
D gene: NA
J gene: TRBJ1-4
CDR3 DNA: TGTGCCAGCAGCTTTGGGGGGGCAACTAATGAAAAACTGTTTTTT
CDR3 protein: CASSFGGATNEKLFF

V gene: TRBV7-9
clone size: many
D gene: TRBD1
J gene: TRBJ1-1
CDR3 DNA: TGTGCCAGCAGTCCACAGGGGTACACTGAAGCTTTCTTT
CDR3 protein: CASSPQGYTEAFF

V gene: TRBV20-1
clone size: NA
D gene: NA
J gene: TRBJ1-1
CDR3 DNA: TGCAGTGCCCGGACACAGGGTGGGAGTTTAGCTTTCTTT
CDR3 protein: CSARTQGGSLAFF

V gene: TRBV25-1
clone size: NA
D gene: TRBD1
J gene: TRBJ1-4
CDR3 DNA: TGTGTCACCCAGAGCGTTGACAGGGGCTATGAAAAACTGTTTTTT
CDR3 protein: CVTQSVDRGYEKLFF

V gene: TRBV6-5
clone size: many
D gene: NA
J gene: TRBJ1-2
CDR3 DNA: TGTGCCAGCACCCCGTCTGAGGGCGGTGGCTACACCTTC
CDR3 protein: CASTPSEGGGYTF

V gene: TRBV12-3/TRBV12-4
clone size: few
D gene: TRBD2
J gene: TRBJ2-5
CDR3 DNA: TGTGCCAGCTCCATGGGCGTCGGGGGGGAGCAGTACTTC
CDR3 protein: CASSMGVGGEQYF

V gene: TRBV20-1
clone size: few
D gene: NA
J gene: TRBJ1-6
CDR3 DNA: TGCAGTGCCCAAAGCTGGGTGGATTCCCTCCACTTT
CDR3 protein: CSAQSWVDSLHF

V gene: TRBV7-2
clone size: NA
D gene: NA
J gene: TRBJ1-2
CDR3 DNA: TGTGCCAGCAGCCCGTGGGAGAACTATGGCTACACCTTC
CDR3 protein: CASSPWENYGYTF

V gene: TRBV7-8
clone size: few
D gene: TRBD1
J gene: TRBJ2-7
CDR3 DNA: TGTGCCAGCAGTACAGGGGTTGACGAGCAGTACTTC
CDR3 protein: CASSTGVDEQYF

V gene: TRBV18
clone size: NA
D gene: NA
J gene: TRBJ2-3
CDR3 DNA: TGTGCCAGCTCAAGAGTGCCAACAACAGATACGCAGTATTTT
CDR3 protein: CASSRVPTTDTQYF

V gene: TRBV11-1
clone size: many
D gene: NA
J gene: TRBJ2-3
CDR3 DNA: TGTGCCAGCAGCTCCCGAGGACTGTTAGATACGCAGTATTTT
CDR3 protein: CASSSRGLLDTQYF

V gene: TRBV20-1
clone size: NA
D gene: NA
J gene: TRBJ2-3
CDR3 DNA: TGCAGTGCCCCCGAGGGGGGCACAGATACGCAGTATTTT
CDR3 protein: CSAPEGGTDTQYF

V gene: TRBV18
clone size: NA
D gene: NA
J gene: TRBJ1-1
CDR3 DNA: TGTGCCAGCTCACCATGGCAGTTCGTTGGTGAAGCTTTCTTT
CDR3 protein: CASSPWQFVGEAFF